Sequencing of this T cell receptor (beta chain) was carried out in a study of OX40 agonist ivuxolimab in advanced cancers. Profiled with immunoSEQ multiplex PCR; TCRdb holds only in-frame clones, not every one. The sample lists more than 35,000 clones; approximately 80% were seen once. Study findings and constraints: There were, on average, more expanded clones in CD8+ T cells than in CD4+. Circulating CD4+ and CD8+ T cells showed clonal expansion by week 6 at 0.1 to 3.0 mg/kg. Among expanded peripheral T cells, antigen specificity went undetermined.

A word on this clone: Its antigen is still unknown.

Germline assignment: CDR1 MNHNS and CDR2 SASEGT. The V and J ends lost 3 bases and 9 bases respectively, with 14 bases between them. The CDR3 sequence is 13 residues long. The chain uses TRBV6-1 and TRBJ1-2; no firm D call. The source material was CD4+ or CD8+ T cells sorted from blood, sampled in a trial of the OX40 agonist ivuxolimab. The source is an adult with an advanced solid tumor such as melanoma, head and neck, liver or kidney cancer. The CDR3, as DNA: TGTGCCAGCAGTGACTCTCGGGAGTCGAGCTACACCTTC. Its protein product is CASSDSRESSYTF.